Shown below are 2 T cell receptor beta chains from a single sample sequenced in a study of shared clonotypes between healthy human individuals. Produced via immunoSEQ multiplex PCR; TCRdb's table is partial and in-frame only. The sample yields some 2.4 million clones, 90% to 95% seen once. Sequences were obtained from naive CD4+ T cells from PBMCs. Subset noted: CD45RA+ positively selected. The source of these receptors is a man younger than 30 in good health. Some clones in this sample may be carry-over from other donors' samples.

V usage is TRBV5-8 and J usage is TRBJ2-7; 7 bases match TRBD1. With 3 bases clipped from V and 0 bases from J, the junction kept 9 bases outside the gene matches. In germline, CDR1 is SGHTS, CDR2 YDEGEE. The CDR3 consists of 16 residues. The CDR3: CASSSVTGFSSYEQYF. The CDR3 DNA reads TGTGCCAGCAGCTCAGTGACAGGGTTCAGCTCCTACGAGCAGTACTTC.

CDR3 coding DNA: TGCGCCAGCAGCCAAGTGTTCCGGGGGGGCACAGATACGCAGTATTTT. This translates into CASSQVFRGGTDTQYF. V usage is TRBV4-1 and J usage is TRBJ2-3; 7 bases align to TRBD2. Germline CDR1 MGHRA, CDR2 YSYEKL. This CDR3 is 16 amino acids long. Trimming at V came to 1 base and at J to 1 base, leaving 5 bases not matched to a gene.